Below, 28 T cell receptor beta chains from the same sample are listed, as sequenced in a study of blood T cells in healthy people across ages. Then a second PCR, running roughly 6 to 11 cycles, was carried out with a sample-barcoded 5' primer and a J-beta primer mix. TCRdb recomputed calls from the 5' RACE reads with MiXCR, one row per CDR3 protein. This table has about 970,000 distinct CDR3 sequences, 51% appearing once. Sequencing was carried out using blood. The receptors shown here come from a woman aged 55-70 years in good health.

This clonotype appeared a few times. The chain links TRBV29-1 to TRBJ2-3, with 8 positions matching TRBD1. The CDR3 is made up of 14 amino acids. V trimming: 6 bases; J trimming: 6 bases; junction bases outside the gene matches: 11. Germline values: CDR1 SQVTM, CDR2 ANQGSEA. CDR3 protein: CSVPKGRGPDTQYF. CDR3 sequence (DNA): TGCAGCGTCCCTAAGGGCAGGGGGCCCGATACGCAGTATTTT.

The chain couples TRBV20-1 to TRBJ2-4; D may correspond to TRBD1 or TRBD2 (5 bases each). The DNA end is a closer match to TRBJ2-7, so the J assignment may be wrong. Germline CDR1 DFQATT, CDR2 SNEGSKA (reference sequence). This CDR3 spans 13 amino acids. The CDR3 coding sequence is TGCAGTGTTCGACGGGGCCCTACCTACGAGCAGTACTTC. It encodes CSVRRGPTYEQYF.

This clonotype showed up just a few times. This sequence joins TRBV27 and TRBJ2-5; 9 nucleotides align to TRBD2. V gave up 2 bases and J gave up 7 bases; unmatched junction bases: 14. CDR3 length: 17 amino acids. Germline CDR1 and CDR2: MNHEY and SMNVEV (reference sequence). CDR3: CASSLVPGLAGRGTQYF. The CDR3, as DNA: TGTGCCAGCAGTTTAGTCCCCGGTCTAGCGGGACGAGGGACCCAGTACTTC.

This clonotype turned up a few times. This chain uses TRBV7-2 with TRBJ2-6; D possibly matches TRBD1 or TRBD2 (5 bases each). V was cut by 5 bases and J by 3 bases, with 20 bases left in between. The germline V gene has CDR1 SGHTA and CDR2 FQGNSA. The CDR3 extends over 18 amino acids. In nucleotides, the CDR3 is TGTGCCAGCAGCCTCGTAGGTACCGGGACCCGTGGGGCCAACGTCCTGACTTTC. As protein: CASSLVGTGTRGANVLTF.

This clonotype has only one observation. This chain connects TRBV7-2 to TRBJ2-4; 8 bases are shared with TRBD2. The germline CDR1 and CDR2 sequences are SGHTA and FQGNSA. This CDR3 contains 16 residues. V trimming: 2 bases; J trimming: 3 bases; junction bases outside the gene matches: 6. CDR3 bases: TGTGCCAGCAGCTTAAGGCTCGGGACTAGCAAAAACATTCAGTACTTC. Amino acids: CASSLRLGTSKNIQYF.

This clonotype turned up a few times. In nucleotides, the CDR3 is TGTGCCAGCAGCCAAGCCAAAGAGACCCAGTACTTC. Its translation: CASSQAKETQYF. The chain carries TRBV3-1 and TRBJ2-5; D gene ambiguous. V was trimmed by 1 base and J by 3 bases, leaving 3 bases between them. CDR3 size: 12 residues. The germline gives CDR1 LGHDT, CDR2 YNNKEL (reference sequence).

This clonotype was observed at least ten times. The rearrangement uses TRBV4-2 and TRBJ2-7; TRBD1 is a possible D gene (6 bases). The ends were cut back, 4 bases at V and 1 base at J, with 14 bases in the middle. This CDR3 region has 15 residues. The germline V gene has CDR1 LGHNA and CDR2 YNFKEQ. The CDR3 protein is CASSLTGLQSYEQYF. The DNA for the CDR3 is TGTGCCAGCAGCCTTACAGGGCTTCAATCCTACGAGCAGTACTTC.

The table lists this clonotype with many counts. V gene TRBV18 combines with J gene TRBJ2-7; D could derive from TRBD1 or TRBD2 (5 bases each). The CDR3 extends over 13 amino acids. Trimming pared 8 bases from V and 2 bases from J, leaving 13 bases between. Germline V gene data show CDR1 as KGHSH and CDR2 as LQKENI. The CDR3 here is CASSGQGPYEQYF. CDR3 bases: TGTGCCAGCAGCGGCCAGGGACCCTACGAGCAGTACTTC.

As DNA, the CDR3 is TGTGCCAGCAGCTTAGGTTATGTGAGGAATTCCTACGAGCAGTACTTC. Protein: CASSLGYVRNSYEQYF. The chain recombines TRBV11-2 with TRBJ2-5, with D uncertain. The J call may be faulty, since TRBJ2-7 better matches the DNA end. Germline V lookup: CDR1 SGHAT, CDR2 FQNNGV. The CDR3 consists of 16 residues.

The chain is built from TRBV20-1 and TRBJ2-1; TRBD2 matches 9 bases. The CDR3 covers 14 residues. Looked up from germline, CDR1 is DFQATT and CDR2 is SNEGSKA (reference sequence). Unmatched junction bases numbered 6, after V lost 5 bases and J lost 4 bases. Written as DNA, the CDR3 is TGCAGTGCTCCTCTAGCGGGGATTTACAATGAGCAGTTCTTC. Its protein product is CSAPLAGIYNEQFF.

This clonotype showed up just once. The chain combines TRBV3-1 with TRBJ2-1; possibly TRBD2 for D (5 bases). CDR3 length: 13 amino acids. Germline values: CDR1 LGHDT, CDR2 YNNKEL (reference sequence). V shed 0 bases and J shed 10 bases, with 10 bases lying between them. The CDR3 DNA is TGTGCCAGCAGCCAAGAGAGGGTAGGCGAGCAGTTCTTC. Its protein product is CASSQERVGEQFF.

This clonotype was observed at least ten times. The CDR3 reads CASSLLGPGHEQYF. CDR3 sequence (DNA): TGCGCCAGCAGCCTTTTGGGCCCCGGTCACGAGCAGTACTTC. V gene TRBV4-1 combines with J gene TRBJ2-7, with D hard to call. This CDR3 region has 14 residues. V lost 4 bases to trimming and J lost 5 bases, with 15 bases between them. Germline values: CDR1 MGHRA, CDR2 YSYEKL.

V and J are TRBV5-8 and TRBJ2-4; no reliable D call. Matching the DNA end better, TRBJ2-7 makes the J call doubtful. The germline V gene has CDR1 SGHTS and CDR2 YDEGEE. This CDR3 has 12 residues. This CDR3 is CASMGLTYEQYF. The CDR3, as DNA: TGTGCCAGCATGGGGTTAACCTACGAGCAGTACTTC.

For the CDR3, the DNA is TGTGCCTGGAGACCAGGGGGGACCGCCCCAGCTTTCTTT. It encodes CAWRPGGTAPAFF. The chain links TRBV30 to TRBJ1-1; 7 bases line up with TRBD1. Germline V lookup: CDR1 GTSNPN, CDR2 SVGIG (reference sequence). With 3 bases clipped from V and 10 bases from J, the junction kept 11 bases outside the gene matches. The CDR3 extends over 13 amino acids.

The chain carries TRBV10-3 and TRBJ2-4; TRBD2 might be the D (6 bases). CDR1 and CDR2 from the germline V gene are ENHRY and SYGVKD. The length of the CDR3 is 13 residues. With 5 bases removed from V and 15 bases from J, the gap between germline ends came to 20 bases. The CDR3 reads CAISPDSWEERYF. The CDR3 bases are TGTGCCATCAGTCCAGACTCCTGGGAGGAGCGGTACTTC.

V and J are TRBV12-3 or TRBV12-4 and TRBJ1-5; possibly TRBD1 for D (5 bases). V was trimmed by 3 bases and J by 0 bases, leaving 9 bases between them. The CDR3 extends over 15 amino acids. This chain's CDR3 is CASSFRGDSNQPQHF. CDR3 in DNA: TGTGCCAGCAGTTTTCGGGGGGATAGCAATCAGCCCCAGCATTTT.

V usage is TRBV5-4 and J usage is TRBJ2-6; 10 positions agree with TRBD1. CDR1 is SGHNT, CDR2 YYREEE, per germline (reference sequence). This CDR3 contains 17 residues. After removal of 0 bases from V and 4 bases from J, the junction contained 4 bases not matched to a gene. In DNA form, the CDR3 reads TGTGCCAGCAGCTTGGTTGGGACAGGGGCCGGGGCCAACGTCCTGACTTTC. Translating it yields CASSLVGTGAGANVLTF.

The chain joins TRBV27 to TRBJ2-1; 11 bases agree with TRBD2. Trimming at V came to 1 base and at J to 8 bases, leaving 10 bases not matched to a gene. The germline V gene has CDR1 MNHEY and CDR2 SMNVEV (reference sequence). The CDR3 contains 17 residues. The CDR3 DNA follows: TGTGCCAGCAGTTTATTTTCACTAGCGGGAGTGTTGGATGAGCAGTTCTTC. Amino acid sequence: CASSLFSLAGVLDEQFF.

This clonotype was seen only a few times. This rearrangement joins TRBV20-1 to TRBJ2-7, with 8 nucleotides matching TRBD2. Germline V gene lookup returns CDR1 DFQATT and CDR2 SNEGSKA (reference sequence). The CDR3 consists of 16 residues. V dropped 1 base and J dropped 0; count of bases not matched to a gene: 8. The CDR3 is CSARALSGKSSYEQYF. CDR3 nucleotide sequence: TGCAGTGCTAGAGCCCTTAGCGGGAAAAGCTCCTACGAGCAGTACTTC.

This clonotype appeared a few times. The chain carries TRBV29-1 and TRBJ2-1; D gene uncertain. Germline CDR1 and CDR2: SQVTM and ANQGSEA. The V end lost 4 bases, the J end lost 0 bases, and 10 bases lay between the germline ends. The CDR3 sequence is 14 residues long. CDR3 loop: CSVVHLSSYNEQFF. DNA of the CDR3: TGCAGCGTTGTTCACCTGAGCTCCTACAATGAGCAGTTCTTC.

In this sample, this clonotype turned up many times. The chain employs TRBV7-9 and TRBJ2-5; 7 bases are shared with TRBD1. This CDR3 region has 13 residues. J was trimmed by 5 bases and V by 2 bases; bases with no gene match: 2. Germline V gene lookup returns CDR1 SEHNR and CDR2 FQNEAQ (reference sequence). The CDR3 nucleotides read TGTGCCAGCAGCTTACTAGGGGGCGAGACCCAGTACTTC. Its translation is CASSLLGGETQYF.

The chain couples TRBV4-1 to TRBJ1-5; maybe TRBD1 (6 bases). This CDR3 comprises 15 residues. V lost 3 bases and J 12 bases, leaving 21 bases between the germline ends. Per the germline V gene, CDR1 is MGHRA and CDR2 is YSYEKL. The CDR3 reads CASSQIDRFGELQHF. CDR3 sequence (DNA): TGCGCCAGCAGCCAGATTGACAGGTTTGGGGAGCTCCAGCATTTT.

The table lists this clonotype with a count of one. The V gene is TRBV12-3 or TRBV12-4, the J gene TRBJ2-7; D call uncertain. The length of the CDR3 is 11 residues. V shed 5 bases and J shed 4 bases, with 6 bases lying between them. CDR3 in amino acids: CASSIQYEQYF. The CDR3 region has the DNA TGTGCCAGCAGTATCCAATACGAGCAGTACTTC.

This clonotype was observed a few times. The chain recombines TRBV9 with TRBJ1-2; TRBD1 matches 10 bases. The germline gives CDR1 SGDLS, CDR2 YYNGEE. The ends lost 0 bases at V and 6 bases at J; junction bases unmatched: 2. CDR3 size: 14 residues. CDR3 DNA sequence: TGTGCCAGCAGCGTAGCCGGGACAGGGGATGGCTACACCTTC. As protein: CASSVAGTGDGYTF.

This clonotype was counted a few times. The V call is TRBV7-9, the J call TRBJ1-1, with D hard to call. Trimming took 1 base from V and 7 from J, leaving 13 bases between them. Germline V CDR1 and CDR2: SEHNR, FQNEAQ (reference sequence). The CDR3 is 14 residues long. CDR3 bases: TGTGCCAGCAGCTTAGTAGCCTCGTTCAGTGAAGCTTTCTTT. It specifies CASSLVASFSEAFF.

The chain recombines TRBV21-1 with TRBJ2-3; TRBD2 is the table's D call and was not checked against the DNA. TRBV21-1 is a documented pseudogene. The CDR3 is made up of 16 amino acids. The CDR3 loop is CASSALTGSHEDTQYF. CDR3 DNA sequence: TGTGCCAGCAGCGCCCTCACCGGGAGCCATGAAGATACGCAGTATTTT.

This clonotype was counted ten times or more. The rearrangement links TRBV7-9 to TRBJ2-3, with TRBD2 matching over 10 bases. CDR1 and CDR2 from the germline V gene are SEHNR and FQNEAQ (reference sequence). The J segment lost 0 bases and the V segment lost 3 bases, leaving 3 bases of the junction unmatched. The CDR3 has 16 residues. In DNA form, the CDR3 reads TGTGCCAGCAGCTTCCCTAGCGGGAGTAGCACAGATACGCAGTATTTT. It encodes CASSFPSGSSTDTQYF. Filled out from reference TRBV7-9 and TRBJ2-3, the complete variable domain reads DTGVSQNPRHKITKRGQNVTFRCDPISEHNRLYWYRQTLGQGPEFLTYFQNEAQLEKSRLLSDRFSAERPKGSFSTLEIQRTEQGDSAMYLCASSFPSGSSTDTQYFGPGTRLTVL.

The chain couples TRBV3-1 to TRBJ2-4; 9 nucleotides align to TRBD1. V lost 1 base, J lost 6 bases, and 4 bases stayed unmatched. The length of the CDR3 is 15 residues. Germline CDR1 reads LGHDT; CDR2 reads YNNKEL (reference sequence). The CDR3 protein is CASSQARDRVNIQYF. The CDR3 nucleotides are TGTGCCAGCAGCCAAGCCCGGGACAGGGTAAACATTCAGTACTTC. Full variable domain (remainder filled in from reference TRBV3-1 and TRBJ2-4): DTAVSQTPKYLVTQMGNDKSIKCEQNLGHDTMYWYKQDSKKFLKIMFSYNNKELIINETVPNRFSPKSPDKAHLNLHINSLELGDSAVYFCASSQARDRVNIQYFGAGTRLSVL.